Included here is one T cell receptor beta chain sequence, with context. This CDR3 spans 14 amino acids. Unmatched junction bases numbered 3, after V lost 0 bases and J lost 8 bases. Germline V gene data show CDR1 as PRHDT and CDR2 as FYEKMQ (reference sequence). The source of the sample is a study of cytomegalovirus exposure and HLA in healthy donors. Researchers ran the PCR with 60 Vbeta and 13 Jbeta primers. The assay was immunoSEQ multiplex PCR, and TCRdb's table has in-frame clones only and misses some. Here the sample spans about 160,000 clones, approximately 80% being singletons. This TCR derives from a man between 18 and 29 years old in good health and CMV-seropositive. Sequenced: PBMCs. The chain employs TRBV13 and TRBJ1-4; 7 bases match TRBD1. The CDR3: CASSLGPGGEKLFF. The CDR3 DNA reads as TGTGCCAGCAGCTTAGGTCCAGGGGGGGAAAAACTGTTTTTT.